The TCR beta chain under discussion was sequenced for a study of cytomegalovirus exposure and HLA in healthy donors. Germline CDR1 is MDHEN and CDR2 is SYDVKM. The CDR3 is 15 residues long. With 6 bases clipped from V and 3 bases from J, the junction kept 10 bases outside the gene matches. The study ran its PCR with 60 Vbeta and 13 Jbeta primers. The method was immunoSEQ multiplex PCR; TCRdb's version includes in-frame clones alone and lacks a portion of them. The sample comprises approximately 190,000 clones, about 80% of which are singletons, and 3.4% rests with the top ten. Sequencing used PBMCs. This TCR was recovered from a man aged 35 to 55 in good health and CMV-seropositive. V is TRBV28 and J is TRBJ1-2; 7 nucleotides agree with TRBD1. The CDR3 sequence is CASSFDDRADYGYTF. The CDR3 region has the DNA TGTGCCAGCAGCTTTGATGACAGGGCGGACTATGGCTACACCTTC.